This T cell receptor beta chain emerged from a study of shared T cell receptors in the human thymus. The germline V and J ends were trimmed by 1 base and 3 bases, with 13 bases remaining between them. Germline-derived CDR1 and CDR2 are KGHSH and LQKENI. The CDR3 covers 16 residues. The data were produced by immunoSEQ multiplex PCR, yet TCRdb's version contains in-frame clones alone and is incomplete. The table records over 350,000 clones, over 90% of them present only once. The receptor comes from a human donor. V gene TRBV18 combines with J gene TRBJ1-5; no clear D gene. Sequenced: thymocytes. CDR3 residues: CASSPQGVSANQPQHF. CDR3 coding DNA: TGTGCCAGCTCACCACAGGGTGTATCCGCCAATCAGCCCCAGCATTTT.